These 28 T cell receptor beta chains were sequenced from one sample in a study of cytomegalovirus exposure and HLA in healthy donors. The PCR had 60 Vbeta and 13 Jbeta primers. Sequencing used immunoSEQ multiplex PCR; TCRdb keeps in-frame clones, though not all of them. The table includes around 86,000 clones, just over 75% detected once. The sequencing sample was made of PBMCs. The receptor source for this set is a man in his fifties in good health and CMV-seropositive.

This rearrangement joins TRBV5-1 to TRBJ2-5; 9 bases match TRBD1. The tail of the sequence fits TRBJ2-7 better, so the J call may be wrong. Per the germline V gene, CDR1 is SGHRS and CDR2 is YFSETQ. The CDR3 loop spans 14 amino acids. This CDR3 reads CASSLRDRVPEQYF. The CDR3 DNA reads TGCGCCAGCAGCTTGCGGGACAGGGTCCCCGAGCAGTACTTC.

In this sample, this clone turned up a few times. The chain is built from TRBV6-1 and TRBJ2-3; D is uncertain. V was shortened by 7 bases and J by 0 bases, with 11 bases between the two germline ends. CDR1 is MNHNS, CDR2 SASEGT, per germline. This CDR3 has 14 amino acids. The CDR3 sequence: CASNLDGSTDTQYF. In nucleotides, the CDR3 is TGTGCCAGCAACCTCGACGGGAGCACAGATACGCAGTATTTT.

V is TRBV11-3 and J is TRBJ1-5, with D possibly being TRBD1 (5 bases). Trimming took 6 bases from V and 5 from J, leaving 14 bases between them. Germline V gene lookup returns CDR1 SGHNT and CDR2 YENEEA. This CDR3 contains 14 residues. CDR3 DNA sequence: TGTGCCAGCAGTTTGGGGGGTTCCCATCAGCCCCAGCATTTT. It codes for CASSLGGSHQPQHF.

This clone counts as medium-sized. The chain employs TRBV27 and TRBJ2-7; 10 nucleotides line up with TRBD1. The CDR3 is made up of 15 amino acids. The V and J ends lost 5 bases and 3 bases, in that order; junction bases with no gene match: 7. CDR1 is MNHEY and CDR2 is SMNVEV in the germline V gene (reference sequence). In DNA form, the CDR3 reads TGTGCCAGCAGTACCCAAAGGACAGGGGGCTACGAGCAGTACTTC. This codes for CASSTQRTGGYEQYF.

This clone was recorded once. Germline is not matched at one junction end, which may reflect a read error. The J gene is TRBJ2-5, the V gene TRBV9, with 12 nucleotides matching TRBD1. The germline V gene has CDR1 SGDLS and CDR2 YYNGEE. This CDR3 comprises 20 residues. This chain's CDR3 is CANSGTGGLAGEATQETQYF. CDR3 in DNA: TGTGCCAACAGCGGGACAGGGGGCTTAGCGGGAGAAGCTACACAAGAGACCCAGTACTTC.

The chain carries TRBV30 and TRBJ2-6; no clear D. CDR3 length equals 16 residues. Germline V gene sequence: CDR1 GTSNPN, CDR2 SVGIG (reference sequence). V was pared by 5 bases and J by 0 bases, with 14 bases between. The CDR3 sequence: CAWAEKYASGANVLTF. The CDR3 DNA follows: TGTGCCTGGGCAGAAAAATACGCCTCTGGGGCCAACGTCCTGACTTTC.

As for this clone: Sequence at one end of the junction differs from germline and may be a read error. This chain connects TRBV12-5 to TRBJ2-7, with D perhaps matching TRBD2 (6 bases). From germline, CDR1 is LGHNT and CDR2 FRNRAP. This CDR3 is built from 14 residues. The CDR3 spells CASGSGVMAYGQYF. DNA for the CDR3: TGTGCTAGTGGGTCGGGGGTTATGGCCTACGGGCAGTACTTC.

The chain recombines TRBV7-9 with TRBJ2-7; 14 bases are a match to TRBD2. The CDR3 spans 15 residues. Losses at the gene ends were 5 bases for V and 6 bases for J; bases not matched to a gene: 6. CDR1 and CDR2 from the germline V gene are SEHNR and FQNEAQ (reference sequence). The CDR3 DNA follows: TGTGCCAGCAGCGCGGGACTAGCGGGAGTGGTCGAGCAGTACTTC. It is translated as CASSAGLAGVVEQYF.

The rearrangement joins TRBV11-2 to TRBJ2-5, with 8 bases identical to TRBD1. The CDR3 totals 18 residues. The V segment lost 6 bases and the J segment 7 bases; nucleotides outside the gene matches: 22. Per germline, CDR1 SGHAT and CDR2 FQNNGV. The CDR3, as DNA: TGTGCCAGCAGACAAGACGGTCGTGCGGGACAGGCCTCCCGGACCCAGTACTTC. As protein: CASRQDGRAGQASRTQYF.

The V and J genes are TRBV6-4 and TRBJ2-3, with D possibly TRBD2 on 5 matching bases. Per germline, CDR1 MRHNA and CDR2 SNTAGT. The CDR3 is 15 residues long. Trimming removed 4 bases from V and 0 bases from J, with 11 bases in between. The CDR3 DNA sequence: TGTGCCAGCAGTGCCCAACTAGGGAGCACAGATACGCAGTATTTT. This translates into CASSAQLGSTDTQYF.

Notes on this clone: This same CDR3 is encoded by further DNA sequences in the sample. The rearrangement links TRBV2 to TRBJ1-2; possible D gene TRBD1, 5 bases. Looked up from germline, CDR1 is SNHLY and CDR2 is FYNNEI. The CDR3 consists of 14 residues. With 4 bases removed from V and 7 bases from J, the gap between germline ends came to 16 bases. CDR3 DNA: TGTGCCAGCAGTGGAGAAAGACAGCCTACTGGCTACACCTTC. It yields the protein CASSGERQPTGYTF.

This clone was observed a handful of times. The chain carries TRBV7-8 and TRBJ2-5; D may be TRBD1 (7 bases). The J call is in doubt because the DNA end fits TRBJ2-7 better. Germline V gene data show CDR1 as SGHVS and CDR2 as FQNEAQ. The CDR3 is 16 amino acids. For the CDR3, the DNA is TGTGCCAGCAGCTTAGCGGAGGGGGCAGGCTCCTACGAGCAGTACTTC. Translating gives CASSLAEGAGSYEQYF.

This clone was counted only a few times. One end of the junction does not line up with germline, which may come from a read error. This rearrangement joins TRBV7-9 to TRBJ2-7; the D is unclear. This CDR3 is 13 amino acids long. Per the germline V gene, CDR1 is SEHNR and CDR2 is FQNEAQ (reference sequence). The DNA for the CDR3 is TGTGCCAGCACCAGGCGCTCCTCCGACGAGCAGTACTTC. Translation gives CASTRRSSDEQYF.

The chain is built from TRBV10-3 and TRBJ2-1; perhaps TRBD1 as D (8 bases). This CDR3 is built from 15 residues. The germline gives CDR1 ENHRY, CDR2 SYGVKD. Trimming took 6 bases from V and 8 from J, leaving 20 bases between them. In DNA form, the CDR3 reads TGTGCCATCAGGGCCAGCGGGACAGGAGGGGATGAGCAGTTCTTC. Its translation is CAIRASGTGGDEQFF.

V gene TRBV9 combines with J gene TRBJ2-7; no clear D. V lost 2 bases and J lost 1, with 7 bases in between. The CDR3 runs 13 residues. CDR1 SGDLS and CDR2 YYNGEE come from the germline V gene. DNA for the CDR3: TGTGCCAGCAGCGTCGACACTTCCTACGAGCAGTACTTC. This encodes CASSVDTSYEQYF.

This clone occurred a few times. At one end, the junction sequence differs from germline, possibly due to a read error. The chain uses TRBV7-9 and TRBJ2-7; TRBD1 matches 10 bases. The CDR3 is 15 amino acids. CDR1 and CDR2 from the germline V gene are SEHNR and FQNEAQ (reference sequence). CDR3: CSSSSKPGQGYEQYF. CDR3 DNA: TGTTCCAGCAGCTCGAAACCGGGACAGGGGTACGAGCAGTACTTC. The full variable domain, with the rest looked up from reference TRBV7-9 and TRBJ2-7, is DTGVSQNPRHKITKRGQNVTFRCDPISEHNRLYWYRQTLGQGPEFLTYFQNEAQLEKSRLLSDRFSAERPKGSFSTLEIQRTEQGDSAMYLCSSSSKPGQGYEQYFGPGTRLTVT.

This clone was detected only a few times. V is TRBV7-8 and J is TRBJ2-7, with TRBD1 matching 8 bases. The germline gives CDR1 SGHVS, CDR2 FQNEAQ. The CDR3 is 12 amino acids. J lost 5 bases, V lost 6 bases, and 3 bases had no gene match. The CDR3 DNA is TGTGCCAGCAGGCGGACAGGGAACGAGCAGTACTTC. Translating gives CASRRTGNEQYF.

This chain uses TRBV19 with TRBJ2-7, with TRBD2 identical over 9 bases. The V and J ends lost 2 bases and 3 bases, in that order; junction bases with no gene match: 2. This CDR3 is built from 14 residues. In germline, CDR1 is LNHDA, CDR2 SQIVND (reference sequence). CDR3 loop: CASSILAGNYEQYF. CDR3 coding DNA: TGTGCCAGTAGTATACTAGCGGGGAACTACGAGCAGTACTTC.

V gene TRBV29-1 combines with J gene TRBJ1-5; TRBD1 aligns across 8 bases. Germline lookup yields CDR1 SQVTM and CDR2 ANQGSEA. After removal of 6 bases from V and 3 bases from J, the junction contained 7 bases not matched to a gene. The CDR3 spans 14 residues. CDR3 loop: CSVFTGGPNQPQHF. CDR3 in DNA: TGCAGCGTATTCACAGGGGGACCCAATCAGCCCCAGCATTTT.

The V call is TRBV6-4, the J call TRBJ2-1; D gene uncertain. The CDR3 has 18 amino acids. Trimming took off 0 bases at V and 1 base at J, with 16 bases between the two ends. Germline V gives CDR1 MRHNA, CDR2 SNTAGT. The CDR3 sequence: CASSDSLPEYLSYNEQFF. As DNA, the CDR3 is TGTGCCAGCAGTGACTCTCTCCCAGAATACCTTTCCTACAATGAGCAGTTCTTC.

This clone came up a few times. DNA for the CDR3: TGCAGCGTCGTTTCGACAGGGGTTAACGAGCAGTTCTTC. The encoded protein is CSVVSTGVNEQFF. The J gene is TRBJ2-1, the V gene TRBV29-1; 8 nucleotides agree with TRBD1. The CDR3 is made up of 13 amino acids. Germline trimming cut 6 bases from V and 10 bases from J; bases unmatched to any gene: 11. Germline lookup yields CDR1 SQVTM and CDR2 ANQGSEA.

The rearrangement joins TRBV2 to TRBJ1-5; a possible D gene is TRBD1 (5 bases). V was trimmed by 3 bases and J by 6 bases, leaving 12 bases between them. This CDR3 region has 14 residues. Germline values: CDR1 SNHLY, CDR2 FYNNEI. The CDR3 reads CASSDTWGGQPQHF. Written as DNA, the CDR3 is TGTGCCAGCAGTGATACGTGGGGCGGTCAGCCCCAGCATTTT.

The chain recombines TRBV6-5 with TRBJ2-2, with D maybe TRBD1 (6 bases). This CDR3 is 15 amino acids long. V lost 4 bases, J lost 5 bases, and 14 bases lay in between. The V gene's germline CDR1 is MNHEY and CDR2 SVGAGI. Written as DNA, the CDR3 is TGTGCCAGCAGTTCAAAGACAGGCCTTACCGGGGAGCTGTTTTTT. Its protein product is CASSSKTGLTGELFF.

This clone appeared a few times. This chain uses TRBV29-1 with TRBJ2-5, with 7 bases fitting TRBD1. V was pared by 6 bases and J by 5 bases, with 6 bases of the junction left unmatched. The CDR3 extends over 12 amino acids. CDR1 and CDR2 (germline): SQVTM, ANQGSEA. For the CDR3, the DNA is TGCAGCGTAGAGACAGGGTCCGAGACCCAGTACTTC. Residues: CSVETGSETQYF.

This clone has more than one count but fewer than ten. V usage is TRBV30 and J usage is TRBJ2-3; D ambiguous. The CDR3 contains 13 residues. Germline V gene data show CDR1 as GTSNPN and CDR2 as SVGIG (reference sequence). The V end lost 1 base, the J end lost 2 bases, and 7 bases lay between the germline ends. CDR3 bases: TGTGCCTGGAGTGGAGGAGTCACAGATACGCAGTATTTT. Translation: CAWSGGVTDTQYF.

This chain uses TRBV19 with TRBJ1-1; 7 positions match TRBD1. In germline, CDR1 is LNHDA, CDR2 SQIVND (reference sequence). Trimming took 5 bases from V and 7 from J; bases not matched to a gene: 10. The length of the CDR3 is 14 residues. In DNA form, the CDR3 reads TGTGCCAGTAGTTTCCCCGGGACAGTTGGTGAAGCTTTCTTT. It encodes CASSFPGTVGEAFF.

The genes are TRBV5-4 and TRBJ2-4; D is possibly TRBD1 (6 bases). This CDR3 spans 15 amino acids. The germline gives CDR1 SGHNT, CDR2 YYREEE (reference sequence). The V end was cut by 0 bases, the J end by 1 base, with 8 bases between. The CDR3 sequence: CASSLEGVAKNIQYF. In DNA, the CDR3 is TGTGCCAGCAGCTTGGAGGGGGTTGCCAAAAACATTCAGTACTTC.

This chain connects TRBV11-2 to TRBJ2-7; 13 nucleotides match TRBD2. Trimming took 5 bases from V and 2 from J; bases not matched to a gene: 12. The germline gives CDR1 SGHAT, CDR2 FQNNGV. This CDR3 has 18 amino acids. As DNA, the CDR3 is TGTGCCAGCAGCGCGATATTAGGGACTAGCGGGACTACCTACGAGCAGTACTTC. Encoded protein: CASSAILGTSGTTYEQYF.